This T cell receptor (beta chain) was found in a study of graft-versus-host responses after intestinal transplantation. Of note for this clone: As yet, its antigen is unknown.

Profiled with immunoSEQ multiplex PCR; TCRdb holds only in-frame clones, not every one. Here the sample spans approximately 85,000 clones, over 80% being singletons. Whole-study results and caveats: Circulating GvH clone levels at their peak were associated with HvG declines (early post-transplant).

Germline trimming cut 8 bases from V and 7 bases from J; bases unmatched to any gene: 2. CDR1 is SEHNR and CDR2 is FQNEAQ in the germline V gene (reference sequence). The CDR3 consists of 13 residues. The sample here was unstimulated CD8+ T cells sorted from spleen or lymph node cells, taken before transplant. The receptor was isolated from a human donor who was the organ donor for an intestinal transplant. The chain uses TRBV7-9 and TRBJ2-1, with 13 bases identical to TRBD2. CDR3 in DNA: TGTGCCAGCTGGACTAGCGGGAGAAATGAGCAGTTCTTC. Its translation: CASWTSGRNEQFF.